This T cell receptor (beta chain) derives from a study of T cells in narcolepsy. This CDR3 is built from 14 residues. Germline V gene data show CDR1 as WNHNN and CDR2 as SYGVQD (reference sequence). The V and J ends lost 0 bases and 8 bases respectively, with 11 bases between them. Generated by immunoSEQ multiplex PCR, the TCRdb table keeps only in-frame clones and is missing some. Here the sample spans around 35,000 clones, around 86% being singletons. This clone was recorded once. This clonotype was obtained from a human donor with narcolepsy. Specimen: CD45RA- memory CD4+ T cells from PBMCs. The chain recombines TRBV10-1 with TRBJ2-1; D call uncertain. The chain's CDR3 is CASSESGSLDEQFF. CDR3 in DNA: TGCGCCAGCAGTGAGTCGGGCAGCCTGGATGAGCAGTTCTTC.